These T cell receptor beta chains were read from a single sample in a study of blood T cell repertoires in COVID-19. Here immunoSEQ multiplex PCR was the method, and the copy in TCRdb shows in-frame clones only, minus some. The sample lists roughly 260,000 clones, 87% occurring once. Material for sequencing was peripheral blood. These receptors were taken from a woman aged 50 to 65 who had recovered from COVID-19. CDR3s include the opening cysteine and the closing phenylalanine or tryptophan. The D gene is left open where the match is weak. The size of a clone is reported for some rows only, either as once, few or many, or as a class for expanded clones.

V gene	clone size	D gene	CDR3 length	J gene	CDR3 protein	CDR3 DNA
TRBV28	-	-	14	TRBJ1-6	CASSLSTGISPLHF	TGTGCCAGCAGTTTGAGTACAGGGATCTCACCCCTCCACTTT
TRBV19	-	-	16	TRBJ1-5	CASSLGSGGRAQPQHF	TGTGCCAGTAGTCTCGGCTCGGGGGGGCGGGCTCAGCCCCAGCATTTT
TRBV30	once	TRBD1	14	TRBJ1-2	CAWRGQGANYGYTF	TGTGCCTGGAGGGGACAGGGTGCTAACTATGGCTACACCTTC
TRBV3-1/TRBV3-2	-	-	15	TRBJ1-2	CASSHTFGGEGGYTF	TGTGCCAGCAGCCACACCTTCGGGGGGGAGGGTGGCTACACCTTC
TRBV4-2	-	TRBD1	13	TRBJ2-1	CASSRTGTREQFF	TGTGCCAGCAGCCGGACAGGGACCCGAGAGCAGTTCTTC
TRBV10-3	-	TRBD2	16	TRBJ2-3	CAISESLLAGTDTQYF	TGTGCCATCAGTGAGTCCCTACTAGCGGGGACGGATACGCAGTATTTT
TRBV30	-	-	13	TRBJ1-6	CALYEGVWSPLHF	TGTGCCCTTTACGAAGGGGTTTGGTCACCCCTCCACTTT
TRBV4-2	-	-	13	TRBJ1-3	CASRQLSGNTIYF	TGTGCCAGCAGGCAACTCTCTGGAAACACCATATATTTT
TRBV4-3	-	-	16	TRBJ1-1	CASSQDWGGEETEAFF	TGCGCCAGCAGCCAAGATTGGGGGGGCGAGGAGACTGAAGCTTTCTTT
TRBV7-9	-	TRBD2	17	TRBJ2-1	CASSQRASGSNYNEQFF	TGTGCCAGCAGCCAAAGGGCTAGCGGGAGTAACTACAATGAGCAGTTCTTC
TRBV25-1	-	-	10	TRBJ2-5	CATGFETQYF	TGTGCCACGGGGTTCGAGACCCAGTACTTC
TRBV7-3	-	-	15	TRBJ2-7	CASSAAGTYSYEQYF	TGTGCCAGCAGCGCCGCCGGGACTTATTCCTACGAGCAGTACTTC
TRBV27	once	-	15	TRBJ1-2	CASSPRTTGNYGYTF	TGTGCCAGCAGTCCTCGGACCACAGGGAACTATGGCTACACCTTC
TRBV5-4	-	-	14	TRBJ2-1	CASSLGEVYNEQFF	TGTGCCAGCAGCTTAGGGGAGGTTTACAATGAGCAGTTCTTC
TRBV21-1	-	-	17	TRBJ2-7	CASSKVFRTSGRYEQYF	TGTGCCAGCAGCAAAGTTTTTAGGACTAGCGGGAGGTACGAGCAGTACTTC
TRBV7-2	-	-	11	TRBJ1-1	CASSAYSEAFF	TGTGCCAGCAGCGCATACAGTGAAGCTTTCTTT
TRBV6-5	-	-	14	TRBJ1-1	CASSLGLTNTEAFF	TGTGCCAGCTCTCTGGGACTTACTAACACTGAAGCTTTCTTT
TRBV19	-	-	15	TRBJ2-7	CASSTGFVGAYEQYF	TGTGCCAGTAGTACCGGTTTCGTAGGAGCCTACGAGCAGTACTTC
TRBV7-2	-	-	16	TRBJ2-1	CASSPRTHLNSNEQFF	TGTGCCAGCAGCCCCAGGACACATTTAAACTCTAATGAGCAGTTCTTC
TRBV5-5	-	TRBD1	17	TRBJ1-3	CASSLPTGTGYGNTIYF	TGTGCCAGCAGCTTACCTACCGGGACAGGGTATGGAAACACCATATATTTT
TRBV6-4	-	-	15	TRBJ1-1	CASSDERDSCTEAFF	TGTGCCAGCAGTGACGAACGGGATTCATGCACTGAAGCTTTCTTT
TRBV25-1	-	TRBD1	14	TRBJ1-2	CASSPPGQNYGYTF	TGTGCCAGCAGCCCTCCGGGACAGAACTATGGCTACACCTTC
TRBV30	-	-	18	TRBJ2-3	CAWTPYAAAVYNTDTQYF	TGTGCCTGGACCCCATATGCGGCAGCGGTGTATAACACAGATACGCAGTATTTT
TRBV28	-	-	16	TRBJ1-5	CASSSILTGYNQPQHF	TGTGCCAGCAGTTCTATCCTGACAGGCTATAATCAGCCCCAGCATTTT
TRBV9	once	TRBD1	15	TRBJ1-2	CASSVGDRAPYGYTF	TGTGCCAGCAGCGTAGGGGACAGGGCTCCCTATGGCTACACCTTC
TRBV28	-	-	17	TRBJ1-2	CASSHGFTGRVGYGYTF	TGTGCCAGCAGCCACGGATTTACAGGGAGGGTGGGCTATGGCTACACCTTC
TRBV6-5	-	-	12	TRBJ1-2	CASSSGAYGYTF	TGTGCCAGCAGCTCAGGGGCCTATGGCTACACCTTC
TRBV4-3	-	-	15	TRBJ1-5	CASSQDLVPFEPQHF	TGCGCCAGCAGCCAAGATTTAGTCCCTTTCGAGCCCCAGCATTTT
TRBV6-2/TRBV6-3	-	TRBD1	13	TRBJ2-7	CASSRTGFYEQYF	TGTGCCAGCAGCAGGACAGGGTTCTACGAGCAGTACTTC
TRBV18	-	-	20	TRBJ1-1	CASSPPPARARGKRNTEAFF	TGTGCCAGCTCACCACCCCCCGCCCGGGCTAGAGGGAAGAGGAACACTGAAGCTTTCTTT
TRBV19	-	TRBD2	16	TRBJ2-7	CASSIGGLAGFHEQYF	TGTGCCAGTAGTATTGGGGGACTAGCGGGATTCCACGAGCAGTACTTC
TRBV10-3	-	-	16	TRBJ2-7	CAISDPQQARNYEQYF	TGTGCCATCAGTGACCCGCAACAGGCCCGCAACTACGAGCAGTACTTC
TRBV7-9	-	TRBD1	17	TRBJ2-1	CASSLIRGTGRFARQFF	TGTGCCAGCAGCTTAATTCGCGGGACAGGGAGGTTCGCGCGGCAGTTCTTC
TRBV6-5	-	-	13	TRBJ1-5	CASGGDLNQPQHF	TGTGCCAGCGGAGGGGACCTCAATCAGCCCCAGCATTTT
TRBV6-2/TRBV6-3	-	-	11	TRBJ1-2	CASSYGHGYTF	TGTGCCAGCAGTTACGGGCACGGCTACACCTTC
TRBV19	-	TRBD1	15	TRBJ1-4	CASSIGRDRGEKLFF	TGTGCCAGTAGTATAGGCCGGGACAGGGGTGAAAAACTGTTTTTT
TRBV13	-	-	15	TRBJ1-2	CASSLGHIPNYGYTF	TGTGCCAGCAGCTTAGGCCACATACCTAACTATGGCTACACCTTC
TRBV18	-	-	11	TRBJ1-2	CASSPSDGYTF	TGTGCCAGCTCACCCTCCGATGGCTACACCTTC
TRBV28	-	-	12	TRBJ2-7	CASRPQTYEQYF	TGTGCCAGCAGGCCTCAGACCTACGAGCAGTACTTC
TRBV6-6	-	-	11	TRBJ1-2	CASSQYYGYTF	TGTGCCAGCAGCCAGTACTATGGCTACACCTTC
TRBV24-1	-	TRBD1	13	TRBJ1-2	CATSARDSYGYTF	TGTGCCACCAGTGCCCGGGACAGCTATGGCTACACCTTC
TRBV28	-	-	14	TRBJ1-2	CASNRGGLYYGYTF	TGTGCCAGCAACCGGGGGGGGCTATACTATGGCTACACCTTC
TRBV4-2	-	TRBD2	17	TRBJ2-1	CASSPTGLAGFYNEQFF	TGTGCCAGCAGTCCCACGGGACTAGCTGGGTTCTACAATGAGCAGTTCTTC
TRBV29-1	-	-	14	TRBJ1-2	CSALSRARGYGYTF	TGCAGCGCCCTGAGCCGGGCCCGGGGCTATGGCTACACCTTC
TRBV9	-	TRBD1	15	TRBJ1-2	CASSVAWDSFYGYTF	TGTGCCAGCAGCGTAGCTTGGGACAGTTTCTATGGCTACACCTTC
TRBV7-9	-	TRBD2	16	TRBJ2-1	CASTMTGAGGGNEQFF	TGTGCCAGCACCATGACTGGGGCGGGAGGGGGTAATGAGCAGTTCTTC
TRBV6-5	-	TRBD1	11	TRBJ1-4	CAKGQGGGLFF	TGTGCCAAAGGACAGGGGGGAGGACTGTTTTTT
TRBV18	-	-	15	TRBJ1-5	CASSPREKGYQPQHF	TGTGCCAGCTCACCAAGGGAAAAGGGGTATCAGCCCCAGCATTTT
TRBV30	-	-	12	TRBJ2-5	CAWGRGQETQYF	TGTGCCTGGGGACGGGGCCAAGAGACCCAGTACTTC
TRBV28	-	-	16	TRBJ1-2	CASSSPAAGLYYGYTF	TGTGCCAGCAGTTCCCCCGCTGCGGGCCTCTATTATGGCTACACCTTC
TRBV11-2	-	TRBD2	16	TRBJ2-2	CASSSRLAGSSGELFF	TGTGCCAGCAGCTCGCGACTAGCGGGGTCGTCCGGGGAGCTGTTTTTT
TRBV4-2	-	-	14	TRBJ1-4	CASSQDVTGEKLFF	TGTGCCAGCAGCCAAGATGTCACGGGGGAAAAACTGTTTTTT
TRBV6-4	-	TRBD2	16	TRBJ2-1	CASSRWIAGAKNEQFF	TGTGCCAGCAGCAGATGGATAGCGGGAGCGAAAAATGAGCAGTTCTTC
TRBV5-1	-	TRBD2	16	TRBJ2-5	CASSKGLAGEQETQYF	TGCGCCAGCAGCAAGGGACTAGCGGGAGAACAGGAGACCCAGTACTTC
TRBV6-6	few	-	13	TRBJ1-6	CASSSPENSPLHF	TGTGCCAGCAGCTCTCCTGAGAATTCACCCCTCCACTTT